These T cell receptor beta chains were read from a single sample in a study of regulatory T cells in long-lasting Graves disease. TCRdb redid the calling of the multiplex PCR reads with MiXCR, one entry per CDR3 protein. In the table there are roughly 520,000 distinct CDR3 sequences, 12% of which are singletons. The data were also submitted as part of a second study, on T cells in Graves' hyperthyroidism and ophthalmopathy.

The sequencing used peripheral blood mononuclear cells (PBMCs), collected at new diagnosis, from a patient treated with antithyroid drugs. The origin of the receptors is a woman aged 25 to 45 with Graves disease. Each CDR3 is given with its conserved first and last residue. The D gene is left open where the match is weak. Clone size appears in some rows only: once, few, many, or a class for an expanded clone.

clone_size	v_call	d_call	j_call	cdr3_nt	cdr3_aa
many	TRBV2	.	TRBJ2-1	TGTGCCAGCAGGGGGTCTCACCTAGGGTCCTACAATGAGCAGTTCTTC	CASRGSHLGSYNEQFF
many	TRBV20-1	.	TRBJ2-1	TGCAGTGCTAGAGATTGGAGGGGTGGTAATGAGCAGTTCTTC	CSARDWRGGNEQFF
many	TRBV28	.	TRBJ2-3	TGTGCCAGCAGGACTTCCCCACCAGATACGCAGTATTTT	CASRTSPPDTQYF
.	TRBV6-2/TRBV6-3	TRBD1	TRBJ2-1	TGTGCCAGCAGTACCCGACAGGGGTCCTCGTTCTTC	CASSTRQGSSFF
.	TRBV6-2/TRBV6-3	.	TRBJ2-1	TGTGCCAGCAGCCAACTAGCCAGCTCCTACAATGAGCAGTTCTTC	CASSQLASSYNEQFF
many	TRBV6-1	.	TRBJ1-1	TGTGCCAGCATCCTAGGTCCCGGGGCCGAAGCTTTCTTT	CASILGPGAEAFF
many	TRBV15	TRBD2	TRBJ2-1	TGTGCCACCAGCACGACTCCATGGCTAGCGGGAGGGGGAATTTACAATGAGCAGTTCTTC	CATSTTPWLAGGGIYNEQFF
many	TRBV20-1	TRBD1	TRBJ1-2	TGCAGTGCTAGGTCCGGGACAGACTATGGCTACACCTTC	CSARSGTDYGYTF
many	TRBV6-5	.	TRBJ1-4	TGTGCCAGCAGTTACCTGGGACTAACTAATGAAAAACTGTTTTTT	CASSYLGLTNEKLFF
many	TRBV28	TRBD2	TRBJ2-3	TGTGCCAGCAGTTCCCTGGGAGGGGCGGATACGCAGTATTTT	CASSSLGGADTQYF
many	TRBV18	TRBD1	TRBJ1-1	TGTGCCAGCTCACCTCTGGGACAGAATTCGAACACTGAAGCTTTCTTT	CASSPLGQNSNTEAFF
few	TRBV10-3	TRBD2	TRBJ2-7	TGTGCCATCAGTGGGACTAGCGGTCGGGAACACGAGCAGTACTTC	CAISGTSGREHEQYF
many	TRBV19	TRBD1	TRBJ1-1	TGTGCCAGTAGTATCAGGGGGCGAGGCACTGAAGCTTTCTTT	CASSIRGRGTEAFF
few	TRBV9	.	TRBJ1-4	TGTGCCAGCAGCAGCGGTTCGAGCAAACTGTTTTTT	CASSSGSSKLFF
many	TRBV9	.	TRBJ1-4	TGTGCCAGCAGCGTAGCTGAACGGGGCCAACCTAATGAAAAACTGTTTTTT	CASSVAERGQPNEKLFF
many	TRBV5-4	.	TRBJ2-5	TGTGCCAGCAGCCAGGGGACGGGAAACCAAGAGACCCAGTACTTC	CASSQGTGNQETQYF
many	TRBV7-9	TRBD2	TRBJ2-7	TGTGCCAGCAGCTCTCGACTAGCGGGATCTGACGAGCAGTACTTC	CASSSRLAGSDEQYF
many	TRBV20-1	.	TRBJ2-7	TGCAGTGCTACGGGACCGCCAGATTACGAGCAGTACTTC	CSATGPPDYEQYF
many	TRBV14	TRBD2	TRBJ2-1	TGTGCCAGCAACAGAGCGGGGAAGCGCTACAATGAGCAGTTCTTC	CASNRAGKRYNEQFF
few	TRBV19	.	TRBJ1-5	TGTGCCAGTAGTATAGCTTCCCAGCCCCAGCATTTT	CASSIASQPQHF
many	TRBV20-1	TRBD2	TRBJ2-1	TGCAGTGCTTCGGAACTAGCGGGGGACTACAATGAGCAGTTCTTC	CSASELAGDYNEQFF
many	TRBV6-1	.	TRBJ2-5	TGTGCCAGCAGTGACAGGGGCGAGGTACAAGAGACCCAGTACTTC	CASSDRGEVQETQYF
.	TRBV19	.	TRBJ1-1	TGTGCCAGTAGTTTTATAGACAAACGGAAGAACACTGAAGCTTTCTTT	CASSFIDKRKNTEAFF
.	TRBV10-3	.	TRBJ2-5	TGTGCCATCAGTGGGTCGAGCGGTCGGGAGACCCAGTACTTC	CAISGSSGRETQYF
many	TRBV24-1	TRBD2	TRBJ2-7	TGTGCCACCAGTGGGACTAGCGGGAACGAGCAGTACTTC	CATSGTSGNEQYF
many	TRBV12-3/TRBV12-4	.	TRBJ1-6	TGTGCCTCCGGACCGTATAATTCACCCCTCCACTTT	CASGPYNSPLHF
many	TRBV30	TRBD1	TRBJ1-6	TGTGCCTGGAGTACAGGGGGTGGGAATTCACCCCTCCACTTT	CAWSTGGGNSPLHF
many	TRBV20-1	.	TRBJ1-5	TGCAGTGCTAGCCTAGGGACGAGCAATCAGCCCCAGCATTTT	CSASLGTSNQPQHF
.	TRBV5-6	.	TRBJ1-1	TGTGCCAGCAGCTTGGTAAAGTCTTCTGAAGCTTTCTTT	CASSLVKSSEAFF